A selection of T cell receptor beta chains follows, all from one sample in a study of T-cell reconstitution after alpha-beta-depleted transplantation in children. MiXCR, run by TCRdb on the PCR reads, gives a single entry per CDR3 protein. The table has hundreds of thousands of distinct CDR3 sequences, under 15% seen once; the top ten hold approximately 2%. The specimen was PBMCs, mostly from graft donor cells, collected 360 days after TCRalphabeta/CD19-depleted stem cell transplant. The receptors originated from a male patient between 5 and 17 years old who had a stem cell transplant for acute myeloid leukemia, so the T cells may come from the graft donor. Each CDR3 is given with its conserved first and last residue. A D gene is named only where the DNA matches it firmly. Rows may omit the clone size; those that give it use once, few, many or a size class.

J: TRBJ2-7
D: -
V: TRBV18
size: once
CDR3: CASSPRGVGGTYEQYF
DNA: TGTGCCAGCTCACCACGTGGAGTGGGTGGGACCTACGAGCAGTACTTC

J: TRBJ2-3
D: -
V: TRBV14
size: many
CDR3: CASSQDYYFTTADTDTQYF
DNA: TGTGCCAGCAGCCAAGATTATTATTTTACGACAGCCGACACAGATACGCAGTATTTT

J: TRBJ2-5
D: -
V: TRBV24-1
size: few
CDR3: CATSDRPGREETQYF
DNA: TGTGCCACCAGTGATCGTCCGGGACGGGAAGAGACCCAGTACTTC

J: TRBJ2-6
D: -
V: TRBV3-1
size: many
CDR3: CATSSGANVLTF
DNA: TGTGCCACCTCCTCTGGGGCCAACGTCCTGACTTTC

J: TRBJ2-1
D: -
V: TRBV7-2
size: -
CDR3: CASSLETLYNEQFF
DNA: TGTGCCAGCAGCTTAGAGACCCTCTACAATGAGCAGTTCTTC

J: TRBJ2-1
D: TRBD2
V: TRBV7-6
size: many
CDR3: CASSLITSGIVYNEQFF
DNA: TGTGCCAGCAGCTTAATAACTAGCGGGATAGTCTACAATGAGCAGTTCTTC

J: TRBJ2-1
D: TRBD2
V: TRBV20-1
size: few
CDR3: CSAGLAGLIYYNEQFF
DNA: TGCAGTGCTGGACTAGCGGGACTTATTTACTACAATGAGCAGTTCTTC

J: TRBJ2-1
D: TRBD2
V: TRBV24-1
size: few
CDR3: CATSEPGGRQFF
DNA: TGTGCCACCAGTGAGCCGGGGGGGCGGCAGTTCTTC

J: TRBJ2-7
D: -
V: TRBV28
size: -
CDR3: CASSLYPPYQIRSYEQYF
DNA: TGTGCCAGCAGTTTATATCCCCCCTACCAGATCCGCTCCTACGAGCAGTACTTC

J: TRBJ2-1
D: -
V: TRBV18
size: -
CDR3: CASSPNRPGVRYNEEFF
DNA: TGTGCCAGCTCCCCCAATCGTCCGGGAGTCCGATACAATGAGGAGTTCTTC

J: TRBJ2-3
D: -
V: TRBV24-1
size: few
CDR3: CATSDLTGKSDTQYF
DNA: TGTGCCACCAGTGATTTAACAGGGAAGTCAGATACGCAGTATTTT

J: TRBJ2-1
D: -
V: TRBV6-2/TRBV6-3
size: few
CDR3: CASSRLNREQFF
DNA: TGTGCCAGCAGCCGACTAAATCGGGAGCAGTTCTTC

J: TRBJ2-7
D: TRBD1
V: TRBV18
size: -
CDR3: CASSAIRDRAYEQYF
DNA: TGTGCCAGCTCAGCGATCCGGGACAGAGCCTACGAGCAGTACTTC

J: TRBJ2-2
D: -
V: TRBV6-2/TRBV6-3
size: few
CDR3: CASVNTGELFF
DNA: TGTGCCAGCGTCAACACCGGGGAGCTGTTTTTT

J: TRBJ1-2
D: -
V: TRBV29-1
size: few
CDR3: CSVEVGGHYGYTF
DNA: TGCAGCGTTGAAGTGGGGGGCCACTATGGCTACACCTTC

J: TRBJ2-1
D: -
V: TRBV7-7
size: few
CDR3: CASSTGLPPGDEQFF
DNA: TGTGCTAGCAGCACCGGACTCCCGCCGGGCGATGAGCAGTTCTTC